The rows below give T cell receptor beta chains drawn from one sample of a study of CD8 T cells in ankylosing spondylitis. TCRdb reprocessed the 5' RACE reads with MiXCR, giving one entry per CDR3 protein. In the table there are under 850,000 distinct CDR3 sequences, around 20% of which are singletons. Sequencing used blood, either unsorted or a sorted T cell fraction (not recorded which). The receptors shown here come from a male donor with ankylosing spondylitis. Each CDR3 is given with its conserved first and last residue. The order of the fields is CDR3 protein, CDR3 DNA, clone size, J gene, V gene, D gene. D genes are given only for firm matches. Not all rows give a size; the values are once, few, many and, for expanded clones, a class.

CASSLAITGDQPQHF	TGTGCCAGCAGCTTAGCGATCACAGGGGATCAGCCCCAGCATTTT	.	TRBJ1-5	TRBV7-8	TRBD1
CSAREDPATDTQYF	TGCAGTGCTAGAGAGGACCCCGCGACAGATACGCAGTATTTT	.	TRBJ2-3	TRBV20-1	.
CASSLTFASGRAADTQYF	TGTGCCAGCAGCTTAACCTTCGCTAGCGGGAGGGCCGCAGATACGCAGTATTTT	.	TRBJ2-3	TRBV11-1	TRBD2
CARARGLAGVRTDTQYF	TGTGCCAGGGCCAGGGGGCTGGCGGGAGTTCGTACAGATACGCAGTATTTT	.	TRBJ2-3	TRBV7-6	.
CASSQPTVWGYGYTF	TGTGCCAGCAGCCAGCCCACAGTTTGGGGCTATGGCTACACCTTC	.	TRBJ1-2	TRBV3-1	.
CASSLLSSGIMNTEAFF	TGTGCCAGCAGCTTACTGAGTAGTGGGATAATGAACACTGAAGCTTTCTTT	once	TRBJ1-1	TRBV7-3	.
CASSLYRGGAGELFF	TGTGCCAGCAGTCTCTACAGGGGAGGCGCCGGGGAGCTGTTTTTT	few	TRBJ2-2	TRBV12-3/TRBV12-4	.
CSARDAGGTEAFF	TGCAGTGCCAGAGATGCAGGGGGCACTGAAGCTTTCTTT	.	TRBJ1-1	TRBV20-1	TRBD1
CASSLEGPAYEQYF	TGTGCCAGCAGTTTGGAGGGACCAGCCTACGAGCAGTACTTC	few	TRBJ2-7	TRBV27	.
CSARDPQGNTGELFF	TGCAGTGCTAGAGACCCACAGGGCAACACCGGGGAGCTGTTTTTT	.	TRBJ2-2	TRBV20-1	.
CASSPPGQVDTEAFF	TGTGCCAGCTCACCACCGGGACAGGTGGACACTGAAGCTTTCTTT	many	TRBJ1-1	TRBV18	TRBD1
CASSLALAASTDTQYF	TGTGCCAGCAGCTTAGCGTTGGCCGCTAGCACAGATACGCAGTATTTT	.	TRBJ2-3	TRBV7-2	.
CASSYDSYNEQFF	TGTGCCAGCAGTTACGACAGTTACAATGAGCAGTTCTTC	many	TRBJ2-1	TRBV6-5	.
CASSRPGELFF	TGCGCCAGCAGCCGCCCCGGGGAGCTGTTTTTT	.	TRBJ2-2	TRBV4-1	.
CASSSTQGAPGELFF	TGTGCCAGCAGCTCCACCCAGGGGGCGCCCGGGGAGCTGTTTTTT	few	TRBJ2-2	TRBV5-5	TRBD1
CASSLSLTGENEQYF	TGTGCCAGCAGCCTGTCCTTGACAGGGGAAAACGAGCAGTACTTC	.	TRBJ2-7	TRBV5-5	TRBD1
CASSLGVGSSPLHF	TGTGCCAGCAGCTTAGGGGTAGGGTCTTCACCCCTCCACTTT	few	TRBJ1-6	TRBV11-2	.
CASSTGLAGGTDTQYF	TGTGCCAGCAGCACGGGACTAGCGGGGGGCACAGATACGCAGTATTTT	few	TRBJ2-3	TRBV5-1	TRBD2
CSARGGSENTGELFF	TGCAGTGCTAGAGGGGGCAGCGAGAACACCGGGGAGCTGTTTTTT	few	TRBJ2-2	TRBV20-1	.
CAISERDRGSDGYTF	TGTGCCATCAGTGAGAGGGACAGGGGAAGCGATGGCTACACCTTC	few	TRBJ1-2	TRBV10-3	TRBD1
CASSERSFNEQFF	TGTGCCAGCAGCGAGAGAAGCTTCAATGAGCAGTTCTTC	.	TRBJ2-1	TRBV2	.
CASSQIRSGVNEQYF	TGTGCCAGCAGCCAAATCAGGTCAGGCGTGAACGAGCAGTACTTC	.	TRBJ2-7	TRBV14	.
CASSLSLGLNTEAFF	TGTGCCAGCAGTTTATCCCTCGGACTGAACACTGAAGCTTTCTTT	.	TRBJ1-1	TRBV28	.
CASAAGNNSPLHF	TGTGCCTCAGCGGCAGGGAATAATTCACCCCTCCACTTT	few	TRBJ1-6	TRBV25-1	.
CSVEGGGGRSDYEQYF	TGCAGCGTTGAAGGGGGGGGCGGTAGGTCAGACTACGAGCAGTACTTC	.	TRBJ2-7	TRBV29-1	.
CASSPPWAYTDTQYF	TGTGCCAGCAGCCCTCCTTGGGCGTACACAGATACGCAGTATTTT	.	TRBJ2-3	TRBV4-2	.
CSVVLSTDTQYF	TGCAGCGTTGTATTAAGCACAGATACGCAGTATTTT	.	TRBJ2-3	TRBV29-1	.
CASSSVQGPGGYTF	TGCGCCAGCAGCTCCGTGCAGGGGCCGGGAGGCTACACCTTC	many	TRBJ1-2	TRBV5-1	.
CSAPHPGQGAYEQYF	TGCAGTGCCCCCCACCCGGGACAGGGGGCGTACGAGCAGTACTTC	.	TRBJ2-7	TRBV20-1	TRBD1
CASSLYAQDMNTEAFF	TGTGCCAGCAGCTTATATGCTCAGGATATGAACACTGAAGCTTTCTTT	.	TRBJ1-1	TRBV7-9	.
CASSQRQEKMNTEAFF	TGCGCCAGCAGCCAAAGACAGGAGAAAATGAACACTGAAGCTTTCTTT	.	TRBJ1-1	TRBV4-1	.
CASSQGQSGPSTDTQYF	TGCGCCAGCAGCCAGGGTCAGAGCGGGCCTAGCACAGATACGCAGTATTTT	.	TRBJ2-3	TRBV4-3	.
CASSEDRAKGYTF	TGTGCCAGCAGTGAAGACAGGGCGAAAGGCTACACCTTC	.	TRBJ1-2	TRBV25-1	TRBD1
CASSQEGTGVGEQYF	TGCGCCAGCAGCCAAGAAGGGACAGGGGTTGGCGAGCAGTACTTC	few	TRBJ2-7	TRBV4-1	TRBD1
CAWSTGGLSSYEQYF	TGTGCCTGGAGCACAGGGGGTTTGTCGTCCTACGAGCAGTACTTC	.	TRBJ2-7	TRBV30	TRBD1
CSIPWTDPEAFF	TGCAGTATACCTTGGACAGATCCTGAAGCTTTCTTT	.	TRBJ1-1	TRBV20-1	.
CASSQDSGGRWTDTQYF	TGCGCCAGCAGCCAAGATTCCGGCGGCAGGTGGACAGATACGCAGTATTTT	few	TRBJ2-3	TRBV4-3	.
CASSPLSRALDTEAFF	TGTGCCAGCTCACCGCTTTCTAGGGCTTTGGACACTGAAGCTTTCTTT	.	TRBJ1-1	TRBV18	.
CASSLERQGNSPLHF	TGCGCCAGCAGCTTGGAGCGACAGGGAAATTCACCCCTCCACTTT	few	TRBJ1-6	TRBV5-1	TRBD1
CSAREAGGPGELFF	TGCAGTGCTAGAGAAGCGGGAGGTCCCGGGGAGCTGTTTTTT	few	TRBJ2-2	TRBV20-1	TRBD2
CSGRGQLNTGELFF	TGCAGTGGTAGGGGACAGCTGAACACCGGGGAGCTGTTTTTT	few	TRBJ2-2	TRBV20-1	TRBD1
CSVVETGELFF	TGCAGCGTTGTGGAAACCGGGGAGCTGTTTTTT	few	TRBJ2-2	TRBV29-1	.
CASSPRPGGNPNSPLHF	TGCGCCAGCAGCCCACGCCCCGGGGGGAACCCGAATTCACCCCTCCACTTT	few	TRBJ1-6	TRBV5-1	.
CASSLSPTGYNEKLFF	TGCGCCAGCAGCTTGTCCCCGACAGGGTATAATGAAAAACTGTTTTTT	.	TRBJ1-4	TRBV5-1	TRBD1
CASSSSGGTTDTQYF	TGTGCCAGCAGCTCTAGCGGGGGGACCACAGATACGCAGTATTTT	.	TRBJ2-3	TRBV7-3	TRBD2
CSASSPGTGNGETQYF	TGCAGTGCTAGCTCTCCCGGGACAGGGAATGGGGAGACCCAGTACTTC	.	TRBJ2-5	TRBV20-1	TRBD1
CSASDPEGTDTQYF	TGCAGTGCTTCGGACCCAGAGGGCACAGATACGCAGTATTTT	.	TRBJ2-3	TRBV20-1	.
CASSSVAGGGAYEQYF	TGCGCCAGCAGCTCGGTAGCGGGAGGGGGGGCCTACGAGCAGTACTTC	.	TRBJ2-7	TRBV5-1	TRBD2
CASSSTGGYGYTF	TGTGCCAGCAGTTCGACAGGGGGCTATGGCTACACCTTC	few	TRBJ1-2	TRBV12-3/TRBV12-4	TRBD1
CASSQEGVIVEAFF	TGTGCCAGCAGCCAAGAGGGGGTAATAGTTGAAGCTTTCTTT	.	TRBJ1-1	TRBV3-1	.
CASRLNRGSGDSPLHF	TGTGCCAGCAGGTTAAATAGGGGGTCCGGGGATTCACCCCTCCACTTT	.	TRBJ1-6	TRBV12-3/TRBV12-4	.
CASRDSGTLGRTQYF	TGTGCCAGCAGAGACTCCGGGACTCTAGGACGTACGCAGTATTTT	few	TRBJ2-3	TRBV6-5	.
CAIMPAGTQETQYF	TGTGCCATCATGCCCGCGGGGACCCAAGAGACCCAGTACTTC	.	TRBJ2-5	TRBV10-3	.
CASTSTAANTGELFF	TGTGCCAGCACTTCCACCGCCGCGAACACCGGGGAGCTGTTTTTT	.	TRBJ2-2	TRBV5-5	.
CASSYGAAGGYSPLHF	TGTGCCAGCAGTTACGGTGCGGCAGGGGGATATTCACCCCTCCACTTT	few	TRBJ1-6	TRBV6-5	TRBD1
CASGYRGPTEAFF	TGTGCCAGCGGATACAGGGGACCCACTGAAGCTTTCTTT	.	TRBJ1-1	TRBV28	TRBD1
CASSTAVGELFF	TGTGCCAGCAGTACTGCAGTCGGGGAGCTGTTTTTT	few	TRBJ2-2	TRBV6-5	.